Listed here are 25 T cell receptor beta chains from one sample, sequenced in a study of blood T cell repertoires in COVID-19. Repertoires were generated with immunoSEQ multiplex PCR, while TCRdb's copy carries only in-frame clones and drops some. Of tens of thousands of clones in the sample, around 88% were seen once. The sample consisted of peripheral blood. The receptors derive from a woman of 80 years or more with active or convalescent COVID-19.

This clone appeared a single time. The J gene is TRBJ2-7, the V gene TRBV10-3, with D perhaps TRBD2 (5 bases). This CDR3 contains 15 residues. V was trimmed by 0 bases and J by 7 bases, leaving 16 bases between them. CDR1 and CDR2 from the germline V gene are ENHRY and SYGVKD. CDR3 in amino acids: CAISESRGRTGEQYF. CDR3 DNA: TGTGCCATCAGTGAGTCTCGAGGGAGAACTGGGGAGCAGTACTTC.

This clone was observed a handful of times. V usage is TRBV28 and J usage is TRBJ1-2; D not resolved. The V gene's germline CDR1 is MDHEN and CDR2 SYDVKM. The CDR3 loop spans 16 amino acids. Trimming cost V 1 base and J 0 bases, with 12 bases left between them. As DNA, the CDR3 is TGTGCCAGCAGTTTATTTACGATAAGAGCTAACTATGGCTACACCTTC. Its protein is CASSLFTIRANYGYTF.

The chain carries TRBV6-5 and TRBJ1-4, with a tentative D call TRBD1 (6 bases). CDR3 length equals 15 residues. V was clipped by 8 bases and J by 4 bases, with 17 bases between them. Germline V gene sequence: CDR1 MNHEY, CDR2 SVGAGI. The DNA for the CDR3 is TGTGCCAGCCGAGGACGGGGGGGCTTTAATGAAAAACTGTTTTTT. This gives the protein CASRGRGGFNEKLFF.

The chain links TRBV4-3 to TRBJ2-7, with D perhaps TRBD1 (6 bases). Trimming stripped 1 base from V and 0 bases from J, with 7 bases between. The CDR3 length is 14 residues. CDR1 is LGHNA, CDR2 YSLEER, per germline. In nucleotides, the CDR3 is TGCGCCAGCAGCCAAGTGGACAGCTCCTACGAGCAGTACTTC. This gives the protein CASSQVDSSYEQYF.

This rearrangement joins TRBV28 to TRBJ1-6; D gene ambiguous. The germline V gene encodes CDR1 MDHEN and CDR2 SYDVKM. Trimming left V 3 bases short and J 9 bases short, with 3 bases between. There are 11 residues in the CDR3. CDR3 loop: CASSFSSPLHF. The CDR3 nucleotides are TGTGCCAGCAGTTTCAGTTCACCCCTCCACTTT.

This clone was observed once. The CDR3 DNA sequence: TGCAGCGTTGAAACACTAGCGGGTGACAATGAGCAGTTCTTC. As protein: CSVETLAGDNEQFF. The chain couples TRBV29-1 to TRBJ2-1, with 9 bases fitting TRBD2. Germline assignment: CDR1 SQVTM and CDR2 ANQGSEA. The junction had 4 bases not matched to a gene; V was cut back by 2 bases and J by 5 bases. The CDR3 loop spans 14 amino acids.

The chain is built from TRBV6-6 and TRBJ1-1; 8 bases agree with TRBD1. This CDR3 is 14 amino acids long. The J segment lost 3 bases and the V segment lost 5 bases, leaving 5 bases of the junction unmatched. Germline CDR1 MNHNY, CDR2 SVGAGI (reference sequence). The CDR3 coding sequence is TGTGCCAGCAGTCCGGGACAGGCACACACTGAAGCTTTCTTT. This codes for CASSPGQAHTEAFF.

The rearrangement uses TRBV4-3 and TRBJ1-3; weak D call: TRBD1 (6 bases). The CDR3 runs to 17 residues. The germline V gene encodes CDR1 LGHNA and CDR2 YSLEER. V gave up 0 bases and J gave up 4 bases, with 16 bases separating them. The CDR3 sequence: CASSQETMGASGNTIYF. Here the CDR3 DNA reads TGCGCCAGCAGCCAAGAAACTATGGGGGCTTCAGGAAACACCATATATTTT.

The chain employs TRBV7-2 and TRBJ1-4; TRBD1 is a possible D gene (5 bases). This CDR3 has 16 amino acids. From germline, CDR1 is SGHTA and CDR2 FQGNSA. V dropped 5 bases and J dropped 5 bases, with 18 bases sitting between them. The CDR3 nucleotides read TGTGCCAGCAGCGTGAACCAGGGTTTGGTGAATGAAAAACTGTTTTTT. This codes for CASSVNQGLVNEKLFF.

The CDR3 is CASSLDTGLGYNEQFF. The CDR3 coding sequence is TGTGCCAGCAGTTTAGATACGGGACTAGGTTACAATGAGCAGTTCTTC. The V call is TRBV28, the J call TRBJ2-1, with TRBD2 matching 8 bases. The CDR3 has 16 amino acids. V dropped 2 bases and J dropped 4; count of bases not matched to a gene: 7. Looked up from germline, CDR1 is MDHEN and CDR2 is SYDVKM.

This chain joins TRBV19 and TRBJ1-5; D not certain. Deletions cut 3 bases from V and 4 bases from J, with 13 bases between. The CDR3 loop spans 15 amino acids. Germline V lookup: CDR1 LNHDA, CDR2 SQIVND (reference sequence). The CDR3 reads CASSMERGWNQPQHF. DNA for the CDR3: TGTGCCAGTAGTATGGAGCGGGGATGGAATCAGCCCCAGCATTTT.

V and J are TRBV19 and TRBJ2-5; D is undetermined. CDR1 is LNHDA, CDR2 SQIVND, per germline (reference sequence). Trimming stripped 3 bases from V and 5 bases from J, with 10 bases between. The CDR3 sequence is 13 residues long. CDR3 sequence: CASSIPSVETQYF. Here the CDR3 DNA reads TGTGCCAGTAGTATCCCCTCCGTTGAGACCCAGTACTTC.

This clone was counted ten times or more. The chain uses TRBV18 and TRBJ1-1; no reliable D call. Trimming shortened V by 2 bases and J by 1 base, and 14 bases separated the two germline ends. The CDR3 spans 16 residues. Germline V gene sequence: CDR1 KGHSH, CDR2 LQKENI. Written as DNA, the CDR3 is TGTGCCAGCTCACCAAATCCGCACTCCGAGAACACTGAAGCTTTCTTT. Encoded protein: CASSPNPHSENTEAFF. Filled out from reference TRBV18 and TRBJ1-1, the complete variable domain reads NAGVMQNPRHLVRRRGQEARLRCSPMKGHSHVYWYRQLPEEGLKFMVYLQKENIIDESGMPKERFSAEFPKEGPSILRIQQVVRGDSAAYFCASSPNPHSENTEAFFGQGTRLTVV.

This clone has a handful of counts. The chain carries TRBV15 and TRBJ1-4; 7 bases are shared with TRBD1. Trimming removed 4 bases from V and 0 bases from J; junction bases left unmatched: 8. This CDR3 region has 17 residues. CDR1 is LNHNV and CDR2 is YYDKDF in the germline V gene (reference sequence). The DNA for the CDR3 is TGTGCCACCAGCACCGGACAGGACCCAGCAACTAATGAAAAACTGTTTTTT. The encoded protein is CATSTGQDPATNEKLFF.

This clone has a single count. The V and J genes are TRBV5-1 and TRBJ2-7; 9 nucleotides agree with TRBD1. J was trimmed by 1 base and V by 4 bases; bases with no gene match: 3. CDR1 SGHRS and CDR2 YFSETQ come from the germline V gene. This CDR3 has 14 amino acids. This CDR3 reads CASSLDRGSYEQYF. In DNA form, the CDR3 reads TGCGCCAGCAGCCTGGACAGGGGATCCTACGAGCAGTACTTC.

The gene calls are TRBV28 and TRBJ1-1, with 9 bases that match TRBD1. In germline, CDR1 is MDHEN, CDR2 SYDVKM. This CDR3 is built from 15 residues. Trimming removed 4 bases from V and 0 bases from J; junction bases left unmatched: 3. This CDR3 reads CASSSQGALNTEAFF. The CDR3 bases are TGTGCCAGCAGTTCACAGGGGGCGCTGAACACTGAAGCTTTCTTT.

The chain uses TRBV5-1 and TRBJ1-4, with 7 nucleotides matching TRBD1. Trimming cost V 4 bases and J 5 bases; bases outside gene matches: 5. This CDR3 spans 14 amino acids. Germline values: CDR1 SGHRS, CDR2 YFSETQ. As DNA, the CDR3 is TGCGCCAGCAGCAGGGCAGGGGGAAATGAAAAACTGTTTTTT. This codes for CASSRAGGNEKLFF.

In its sample, this clone was seen once. This sequence joins TRBV11-2 and TRBJ2-1, with 10 nucleotides matching TRBD2. The CDR3 loop spans 15 amino acids. Germline V gives CDR1 SGHAT, CDR2 FQNNGV. J was trimmed by 3 bases and V by 6 bases; bases with no gene match: 5. CDR3 bases: TGTGCCAGCAGTTTGGGACTAGCGTTCTACAATGAGCAGTTCTTC. Protein product: CASSLGLAFYNEQFF. Filled out from reference TRBV11-2 and TRBJ2-1, the complete variable domain reads EAGVAQSPRYKIIEKRQSVAFWCNPISGHATLYWYQQILGQGPKLLIQFQNNGVVDDSQLPKDRFSAERLKGVDSTLKIQPAKLEDSAVYLCASSLGLAFYNEQFFGPGTRLTVL.

The count of this clone is one. The chain is built from TRBV7-2 and TRBJ1-3; D is ambiguous. The CDR3 is 15 amino acids. The V and J ends lost 5 bases and 0 bases respectively, with 11 bases between them. CDR1 is SGHTA, CDR2 FQGNSA, per germline. For the CDR3, the DNA is TGTGCCAGCAGCCCTCTACCTAACTCTGGAAACACCATATATTTT. It encodes CASSPLPNSGNTIYF.

V is TRBV20-1 and J is TRBJ1-5; D remains ambiguous. The germline gives CDR1 DFQATT, CDR2 SNEGSKA (reference sequence). V was clipped by 3 bases and J by 6 bases, with 15 bases between them. This CDR3 has 14 amino acids. This chain's CDR3 is CSASGEASGQPQHF. The CDR3 DNA follows: TGCAGTGCTAGTGGGGAGGCCTCCGGTCAGCCCCAGCATTTT.

The chain employs TRBV6-6 and TRBJ2-3; D possibly corresponds to TRBD1 (7 bases). V was clipped by 5 bases and J by 3 bases, with 18 bases between them. The germline V gene has CDR1 MNHNY and CDR2 SVGAGI (reference sequence). CDR3 length equals 16 residues. CDR3 region: CASSAQQGSGTDTQYF. CDR3 bases: TGTGCCAGCAGTGCTCAACAGGGGAGCGGGACAGATACGCAGTATTTT.

This clone has only a few counts. The chain uses TRBV28 and TRBJ1-1, with D unresolved. The ends were cut back, 7 bases at V and 1 base at J, with 16 bases in the middle. The CDR3 length is 15 residues. Germline assignment: CDR1 MDHEN and CDR2 SYDVKM. CDR3: CASIPSRGRNTEAFF. The CDR3 DNA sequence: TGTGCCAGCATTCCGTCCCGAGGCAGGAACACTGAAGCTTTCTTT.

The chain couples TRBV29-1 to TRBJ1-2; 9 nucleotides agree with TRBD1. With 3 bases clipped from V and 3 bases from J, the junction kept 8 bases outside the gene matches. The germline gives CDR1 SQVTM, CDR2 ANQGSEA. The CDR3 consists of 15 residues. Here the CDR3 reads CSVDTGTGPHYGYTF. CDR3 in DNA: TGCAGCGTTGACACCGGGACAGGGCCCCACTATGGCTACACCTTC. Full variable domain (remainder filled in from reference TRBV29-1 and TRBJ1-2): SAVISQKPSRDICQRGTSLTIQCQVDSQVTMMFWYRQQPGQSLTLIATANQGSEATYESGFVIDKFPISRPNLTFSTLTVSNMSPEDSSIYLCSVDTGTGPHYGYTFGSGTRLTVV.

The gene calls are TRBV7-2 and TRBJ1-5; D is possibly TRBD1 (5 bases). The CDR3 extends over 15 amino acids. Germline assignment: CDR1 SGHTA and CDR2 FQGNSA. V was pared by 3 bases and J by 1 base, with 10 bases between. CDR3 residues: CASSFTGLSNQPQHF. The CDR3, as DNA: TGTGCCAGCAGCTTCACGGGACTCAGCAATCAGCCCCAGCATTTT.

The chain links TRBV7-9 to TRBJ2-3, with a tentative D call TRBD2 (5 bases). CDR1 is SEHNR, CDR2 FQNEAQ, per germline (reference sequence). The CDR3 length is 17 residues. V was trimmed by 5 bases and J by 0 bases, leaving 18 bases between them. CDR3 sequence reads: CASSRPVTGKSTDTQYF. CDR3 DNA sequence: TGTGCCAGCAGCCGGCCGGTGACGGGGAAAAGCACAGATACGCAGTATTTT.